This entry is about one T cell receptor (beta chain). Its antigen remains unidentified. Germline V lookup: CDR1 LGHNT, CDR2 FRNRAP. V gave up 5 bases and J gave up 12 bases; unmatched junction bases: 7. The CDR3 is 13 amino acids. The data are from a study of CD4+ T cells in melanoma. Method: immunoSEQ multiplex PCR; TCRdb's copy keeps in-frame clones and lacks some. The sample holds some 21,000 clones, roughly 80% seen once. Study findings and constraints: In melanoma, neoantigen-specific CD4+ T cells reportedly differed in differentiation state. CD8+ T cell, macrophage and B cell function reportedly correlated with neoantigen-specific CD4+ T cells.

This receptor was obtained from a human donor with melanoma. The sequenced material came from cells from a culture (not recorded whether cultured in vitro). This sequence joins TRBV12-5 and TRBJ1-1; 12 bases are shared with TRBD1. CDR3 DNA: TGTGCTAGTGGTGCGGGGGACAGGGGGCGAACTTTCTTT. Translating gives CASGAGDRGRTFF.